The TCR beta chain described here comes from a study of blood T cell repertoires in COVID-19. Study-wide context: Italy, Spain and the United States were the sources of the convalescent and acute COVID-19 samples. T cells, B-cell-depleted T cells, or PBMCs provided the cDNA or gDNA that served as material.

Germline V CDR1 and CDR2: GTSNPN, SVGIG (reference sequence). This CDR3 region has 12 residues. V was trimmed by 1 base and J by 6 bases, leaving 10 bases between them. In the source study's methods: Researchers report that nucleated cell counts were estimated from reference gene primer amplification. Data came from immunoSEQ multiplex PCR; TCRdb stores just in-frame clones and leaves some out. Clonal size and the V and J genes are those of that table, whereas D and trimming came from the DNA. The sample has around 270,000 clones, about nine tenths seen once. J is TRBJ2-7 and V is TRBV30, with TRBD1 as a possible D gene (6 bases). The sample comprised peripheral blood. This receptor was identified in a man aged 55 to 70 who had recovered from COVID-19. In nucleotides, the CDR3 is TGTGCCTGGAGTGCACAGGGTGTCGAGCAGTACTTC. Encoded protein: CAWSAQGVEQYF.